This TCR beta chain was obtained from a study of technical replicates of blood from several donors. Repertoires were generated with immunoSEQ multiplex PCR, while TCRdb's copy carries only in-frame clones and drops some. The repertoire holds around 58,000 clones, approximately 87% seen once, with roughly 5% in the top ten. The V gene's germline CDR1 is MGHDK and CDR2 SYGVNS. Trimming shortened V by 3 bases and J by 1 base, and 9 bases separated the two germline ends. This CDR3 has 14 amino acids. Source material: PBMCs. This TCR came from a human donor in good health. Some clones in this sample may be carry-over from other donors' samples. This chain connects TRBV25-1 to TRBJ1-1; D is undetermined. The CDR3 DNA follows: TGTGCCAGCAGTGACGGCGCTAGGAACACTGAAGCTTTCTTT. Translation gives CASSDGARNTEAFF.